Listed below are T cell receptor beta chains from one sample, sequenced in a study of beta chain features in type 1 diabetes. Method: immunoSEQ multiplex PCR; TCRdb's copy keeps in-frame clones and lacks some. Of hundreds of thousands of clones listed, around 68% were seen once; the top ten hold 0.053%. The sequenced sample was naive CD4+ T cells from blood. These receptors were obtained from a man aged 25 to 45 in good health. CDR3s include the opening cysteine and the closing phenylalanine or tryptophan. D genes are given only for firm matches. Not all rows give a size; the values are once, few, many and, for expanded clones, a class.

d_call j_call clone_size v_call cdr3_nt cdr3_aa
- TRBJ1-1 - TRBV7-9 TGTGCCAGCAGCCCCCTCTTCGGGGAAACTGAAGCTTTCTTT CASSPLFGETEAFF
- TRBJ2-1 - TRBV5-1 TGCGCCAGCAGCAACACAGGGAATGAGCAGTTCTTC CASSNTGNEQFF
- TRBJ1-2 few TRBV7-2 TGTGCCAGCAGCAGTGTGTCTTTAAGTGGCTACACCTTC CASSSVSLSGYTF
TRBD1 TRBJ2-3 once TRBV7-9 TGTGCCAGCAGCTCCTGGACAGGCATTGGAGCAGATACGCAGTATTTT CASSSWTGIGADTQYF
TRBD1 TRBJ2-5 - TRBV4-3 TGCGCCAGCAGCCAAGATACAGGGGTAGAGACCCAGTACTTC CASSQDTGVETQYF
- TRBJ2-6 - TRBV9 TGTGCCAGCAGCGTACTGGGGGCGCGTTCTTCCGTCCTGACTTTC CASSVLGARSSVLTF
TRBD2 TRBJ2-7 - TRBV7-2 TGTGCCAGCAGCTTAATTAGCGGGAATTGGTACTTC CASSLISGNWYF
- TRBJ2-3 - TRBV25-1 TGTGCCAGCAGTGCCAATATTGGGTTTGGGGGCAGAACAGATACGCAGTATTTT CASSANIGFGGRTDTQYF
- TRBJ2-7 once TRBV4-2 TGTGCCAGCAGCCAAGAAGGGGAGCAGTACTTC CASSQEGEQYF
TRBD1 TRBJ1-6 - TRBV19 TGTGCCAGTAGTACCCGACAGGGGGGTTCACCCCTCCACTTT CASSTRQGGSPLHF
TRBD1 TRBJ2-4 - TRBV5-4 TGTGCCAGCAGCATCCGGGACAGAGGCTATCAAAACATTCAGTACTTC CASSIRDRGYQNIQYF
TRBD1 TRBJ2-5 - TRBV29-1 TGCAGCGTTGAAGGCGACAGGGGGAAGCAAGAGACCCAGTACTTC CSVEGDRGKQETQYF
- TRBJ2-3 - TRBV5-4 TGTGCCAGCAGCTTGGGGGGCGGAACTGACACAGATACGCAGTATTTT CASSLGGGTDTDTQYF
- TRBJ2-5 few TRBV2 TGTGCCAGCAGTGTAAGGCGGGCACAAGAGACCCAGTACTTC CASSVRRAQETQYF
TRBD2 TRBJ2-1 once TRBV2 TGTGCCAGCAAAGCTGGGACTAGCGTCAATGAGCAGTTCTTC CASKAGTSVNEQFF
- TRBJ2-3 - TRBV5-4 TGTGCCAGCAGCCAATGGACAGATACGCAGTATTTT CASSQWTDTQYF
- TRBJ2-2 - TRBV9 TGTGCCAGCAGCGTAGTCGGGACCGGGGAGCTGTTTTTT CASSVVGTGELFF
- TRBJ2-3 - TRBV7-2 TGTGCCAGCGGCCCGGGGAACACAGATACGCAGTATTTT CASGPGNTDTQYF
- TRBJ2-7 - TRBV13 TGTGCCAGCAGATCGGGCCTTCACCCGGGGGAGCAGTACTTC CASRSGLHPGEQYF
- TRBJ2-7 - TRBV2 TGTGCCAGCGACCGTTCCCCTTCCTACGAGCAGTACTTC CASDRSPSYEQYF
- TRBJ2-1 - TRBV11-2 TGTGCCAGCAGCTTAGCGTCAGGGTACAATGAGCAGTTCTTC CASSLASGYNEQFF
TRBD2 TRBJ2-5 - TRBV7-9 TGTGCCAGCAGCTTACGAGCGGGAGGAGAGGAGACCCAGTACTTC CASSLRAGGEETQYF
- TRBJ2-3 - TRBV4-1 TGCGCCAGCAGCCCGATACACTTAGCGACACCCACAGATACGCAGTATTTT CASSPIHLATPTDTQYF
TRBD1 TRBJ2-3 few TRBV10-3 TGTGCCATCGCCGGGACAGGGGGACTAACAAGCACAGATACGCAGTATTTT CAIAGTGGLTSTDTQYF
- TRBJ2-4 few TRBV30 TGTGCCTGGAGTGTTGATGGGAACATTCAGTACTTC CAWSVDGNIQYF
- TRBJ2-1 few TRBV2 TGTGCCAGCCATCGACTCAGGGATGCCAATGAGCAGTTCTTC CASHRLRDANEQFF
TRBD2 TRBJ2-2 - TRBV30 TGTGCCTGGAAGCGGGAGAGCGGGGAGCTGTTTTTT CAWKRESGELFF
- TRBJ2-3 - TRBV27 TGTGCCAGCAGTCGGGACCCCATAGGCCCAGATACGCAGTATTTT CASSRDPIGPDTQYF
- TRBJ2-7 few TRBV29-1 TGCAGCGTTTCCCCCGGGACATTCGACGAGCAGTACTTC CSVSPGTFDEQYF
TRBD1 TRBJ1-2 - TRBV7-9 TGTGCCAGCAGCTCACAGGGGAGGTATGGCTACACCTTC CASSSQGRYGYTF
- TRBJ2-2 - TRBV30 TGTGCCTGGCAGCCGGGACCAATGAACACCGGGGAGCTGTTTTTT CAWQPGPMNTGELFF
- TRBJ2-6 - TRBV28 TGTGCCAGCAGTTTTGGAGGTCCGTCTGGGGCCAACGTCCTGACTTTC CASSFGGPSGANVLTF
- TRBJ1-6 - TRBV14 TGTGCCAGCAGCCAAGTTCCGGGGGCCTCACCCCTCCACTTT CASSQVPGASPLHF
TRBD2 TRBJ2-1 - TRBV7-2 TGTGCCAGCAGCTCTCTGGGCGGGGGATACAATGAGCAGTTCTTC CASSSLGGGYNEQFF
- TRBJ2-4 - TRBV9 TGTGCCAGCTCCGTGGGCAGTCCCCAAAACATTCAGTACTTC CASSVGSPQNIQYF
- TRBJ2-3 - TRBV7-2 TGTGCCAGCAGCTTAGTACGCACAGATACGCAGTATTTT CASSLVRTDTQYF
- TRBJ2-2 - TRBV7-2 TGTGCCAGCAGCGCCCTGAACACCGGGGAGCTGTTTTTT CASSALNTGELFF
TRBD2 TRBJ2-7 - TRBV4-3 TGCGCCAGCAGCCAATTCTTTAGCGGGAGATCCTACGAGCAGTACTTC CASSQFFSGRSYEQYF
- TRBJ1-1 few TRBV4-3 TGCGCCAGCAGCCAAGATCCATGGACTGAAGCTTTCTTT CASSQDPWTEAFF
- TRBJ2-2 - TRBV7-2 TGTGCCAGCAGCGCCGCGAACACCGGGGAGCTGTTTTTT CASSAANTGELFF
TRBD1 TRBJ1-2 - TRBV28 TGTGCCAGCAGTAGCGCAGGGGGGAACTATGGCTACACCTTC CASSSAGGNYGYTF
- TRBJ2-2 - TRBV6-5 TGTGCCAGCAGTTACTCCACCGGGGAGCTGTTTTTT CASSYSTGELFF
TRBD2 TRBJ2-7 - TRBV5-4 TGTGCCAGCAGCGCTAAGCGGGAGGGGGTCGGGAACGAGCAGTACTTC CASSAKREGVGNEQYF
TRBD1 TRBJ2-3 - TRBV29-1 TGCAGCGTCCTGGACAGGTCAACAGATACGCAGTATTTT CSVLDRSTDTQYF
- TRBJ2-3 - TRBV13 TGTGCCAGCAACTTGCGAGAGGGCCGGCCAGATACGCAGTATTTT CASNLREGRPDTQYF
- TRBJ2-1 - TRBV25-1 TGTGCCAGCAGTGAATGGGGGCATGAGCAGTTCTTC CASSEWGHEQFF
TRBD2 TRBJ2-1 - TRBV9 TGTGCCAGCAGCGCGGGACTAGCGCAATCCTACAATGAGCAGTTCTTC CASSAGLAQSYNEQFF
- TRBJ2-7 - TRBV7-9 TGTGCCAGCAGCTCGAGCGAGTTCGGGGGAGAGCAGTACTTC CASSSSEFGGEQYF
- TRBJ1-5 few TRBV29-1 TGCAGCGTCGCGGATAGCAATCAGCCCCAGCATTTT CSVADSNQPQHF
TRBD2 TRBJ2-1 - TRBV14 TGTGCCAGCAGCCGAGCGTTACTAGCGGGAGTGAGGAATGAGCAGTTCTTC CASSRALLAGVRNEQFF
- TRBJ2-4 - TRBV15 TGTGCCACCAGCAGCGAGTGGGGGACGGGCAACATTCAGTACTTC CATSSEWGTGNIQYF
TRBD2 TRBJ2-1 few TRBV5-4 TGTGCCAGCAGCAAACCCGGACTAGCGGGGAGCTACAATGAGCAGTTCTTC CASSKPGLAGSYNEQFF
- TRBJ2-5 few TRBV30 TGTGCCTGGAGTCGACTAGAGCGAGGGACCCAGTACTTC CAWSRLERGTQYF
- TRBJ2-2 few TRBV9 TGTGCCAGCAGCGCCCGTCACTCGAACACCGGGGAGCTGTTTTTT CASSARHSNTGELFF
TRBD2 TRBJ2-7 - TRBV4-3 TGCGCCAGCAGCCAAGTGCCAGCGGGGCACTACGAGCAGTACTTC CASSQVPAGHYEQYF
- TRBJ2-1 - TRBV30 TGTGCCTGGAGTCTCGGACAGTCCTTCTACAATGAGCAGTTCTTC CAWSLGQSFYNEQFF
- TRBJ1-3 - TRBV30 TGTGCCTGGGGACGTCTAACCTCTGGAAACACCATATATTTT CAWGRLTSGNTIYF
- TRBJ2-1 few TRBV30 TGTGCCTGGACCCCTCTGAGCTCTGAGCAGTTCTTC CAWTPLSSEQFF
TRBD2 TRBJ2-1 - TRBV7-8 TGTGCCAGCAGTTTAGCGCGGGACTACCTCTACAATGAGCAGTTCTTC CASSLARDYLYNEQFF